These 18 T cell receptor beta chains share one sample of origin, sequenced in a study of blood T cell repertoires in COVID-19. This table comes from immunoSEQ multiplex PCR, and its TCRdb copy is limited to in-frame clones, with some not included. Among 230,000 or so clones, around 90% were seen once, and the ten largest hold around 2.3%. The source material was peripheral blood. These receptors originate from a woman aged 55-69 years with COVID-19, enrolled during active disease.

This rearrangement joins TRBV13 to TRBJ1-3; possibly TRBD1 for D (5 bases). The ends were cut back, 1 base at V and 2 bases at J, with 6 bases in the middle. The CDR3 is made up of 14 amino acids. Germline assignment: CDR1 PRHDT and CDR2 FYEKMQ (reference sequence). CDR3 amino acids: CASSLDRTGNTIYF. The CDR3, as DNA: TGTGCCAGCAGCTTAGACAGGACTGGAAACACCATATATTTT.

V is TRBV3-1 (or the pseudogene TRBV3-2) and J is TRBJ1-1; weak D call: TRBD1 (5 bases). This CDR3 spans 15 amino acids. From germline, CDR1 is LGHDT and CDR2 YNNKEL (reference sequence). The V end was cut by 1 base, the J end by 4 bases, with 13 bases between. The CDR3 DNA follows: TGTGCCAGCAGCCAAGTGGGGCAGGGCGGCACTGAAGCTTTCTTT. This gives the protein CASSQVGQGGTEAFF.

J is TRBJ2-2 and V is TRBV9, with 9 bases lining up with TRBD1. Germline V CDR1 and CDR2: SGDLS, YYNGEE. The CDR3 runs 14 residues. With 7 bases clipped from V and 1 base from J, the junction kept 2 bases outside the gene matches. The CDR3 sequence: CASPGQGNTGELFF. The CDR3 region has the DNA TGTGCCAGCCCGGGACAGGGGAACACCGGGGAGCTGTTTTTT.

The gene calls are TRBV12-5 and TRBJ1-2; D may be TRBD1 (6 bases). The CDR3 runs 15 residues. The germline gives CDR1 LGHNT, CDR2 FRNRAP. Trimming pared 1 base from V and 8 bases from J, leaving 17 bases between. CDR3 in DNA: TGTGCTAGTGGTTTGGGCCTACAGGGATTGAGCGGCTACACCTTC. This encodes CASGLGLQGLSGYTF.

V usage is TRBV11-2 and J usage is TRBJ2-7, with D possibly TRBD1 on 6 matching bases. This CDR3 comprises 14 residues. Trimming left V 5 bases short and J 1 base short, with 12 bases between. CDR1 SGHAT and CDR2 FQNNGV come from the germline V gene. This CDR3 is CASSRTTGSYEQYF. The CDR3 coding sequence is TGTGCCAGCAGCCGCACCACAGGGTCCTACGAGCAGTACTTC. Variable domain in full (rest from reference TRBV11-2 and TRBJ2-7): EAGVAQSPRYKIIEKRQSVAFWCNPISGHATLYWYQQILGQGPKLLIQFQNNGVVDDSQLPKDRFSAERLKGVDSTLKIQPAKLEDSAVYLCASSRTTGSYEQYFGPGTRLTVT.

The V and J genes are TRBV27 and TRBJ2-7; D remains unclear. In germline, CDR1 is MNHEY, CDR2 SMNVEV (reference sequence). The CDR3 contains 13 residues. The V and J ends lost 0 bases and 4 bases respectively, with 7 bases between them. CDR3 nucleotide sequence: TGTGCCAGCAGTTTATCAGCGAAGTACGAGCAGTACTTC. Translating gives CASSLSAKYEQYF.

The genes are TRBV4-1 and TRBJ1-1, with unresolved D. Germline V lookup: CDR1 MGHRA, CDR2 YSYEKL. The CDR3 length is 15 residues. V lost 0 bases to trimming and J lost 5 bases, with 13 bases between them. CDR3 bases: TGCGCCAGCAGCCAAGATCCGGGGTATGCTACTGAAGCTTTCTTT. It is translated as CASSQDPGYATEAFF.

The CDR3 loop reads CASSQEAQGFTTDTQYF. CDR3 DNA: TGCGCCAGCAGCCAAGAAGCGCAGGGGTTCACCACAGATACGCAGTATTTT. The chain joins TRBV4-1 to TRBJ2-3; D is possibly TRBD1 (6 bases). This CDR3 is built from 17 residues. The V and J ends lost 0 bases and 2 bases respectively, with 15 bases between them. Per germline, CDR1 MGHRA and CDR2 YSYEKL.

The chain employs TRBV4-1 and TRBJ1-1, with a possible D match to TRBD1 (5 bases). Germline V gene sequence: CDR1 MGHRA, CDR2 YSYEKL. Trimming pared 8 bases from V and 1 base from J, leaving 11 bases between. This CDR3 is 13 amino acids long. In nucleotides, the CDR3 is TGCGCCAGCGGACGGACACGGAACACTGAAGCTTTCTTT. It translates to CASGRTRNTEAFF.

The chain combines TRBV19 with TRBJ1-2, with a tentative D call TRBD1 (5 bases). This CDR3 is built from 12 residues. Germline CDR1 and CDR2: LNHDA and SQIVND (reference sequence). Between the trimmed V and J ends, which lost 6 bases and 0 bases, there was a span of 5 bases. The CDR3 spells CASRTANYGYTF. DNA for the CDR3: TGTGCCAGTAGGACAGCTAACTATGGCTACACCTTC.

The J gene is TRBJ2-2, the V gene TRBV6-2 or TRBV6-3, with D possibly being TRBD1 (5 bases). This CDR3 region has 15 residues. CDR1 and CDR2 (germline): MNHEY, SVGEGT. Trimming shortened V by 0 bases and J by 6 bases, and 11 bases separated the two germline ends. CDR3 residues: CASSYSITGSGELFF. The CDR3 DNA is TGTGCCAGCAGTTACTCAATTACAGGCTCCGGGGAGCTGTTTTTT.

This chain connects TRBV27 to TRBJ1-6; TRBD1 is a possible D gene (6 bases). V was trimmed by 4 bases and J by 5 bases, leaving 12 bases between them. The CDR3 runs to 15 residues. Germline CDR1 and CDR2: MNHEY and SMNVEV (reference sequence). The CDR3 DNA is TGTGCCAGCAGTTCGGCAGGGGAGCATAATTCACCCCTCCACTTT. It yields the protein CASSSAGEHNSPLHF.

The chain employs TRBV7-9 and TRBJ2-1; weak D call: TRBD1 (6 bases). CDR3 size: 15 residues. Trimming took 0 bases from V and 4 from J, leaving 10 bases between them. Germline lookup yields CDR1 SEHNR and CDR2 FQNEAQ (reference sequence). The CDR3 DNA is TGTGCCAGCAGCTTAGCCGGGACACTTTACAATGAGCAGTTCTTC. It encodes CASSLAGTLYNEQFF.

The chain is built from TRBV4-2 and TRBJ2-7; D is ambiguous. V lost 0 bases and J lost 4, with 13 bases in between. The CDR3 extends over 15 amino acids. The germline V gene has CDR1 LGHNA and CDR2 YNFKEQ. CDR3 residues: CASSQDSKNPYEQYF. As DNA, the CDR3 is TGTGCCAGCAGCCAAGACAGTAAAAATCCTTACGAGCAGTACTTC.

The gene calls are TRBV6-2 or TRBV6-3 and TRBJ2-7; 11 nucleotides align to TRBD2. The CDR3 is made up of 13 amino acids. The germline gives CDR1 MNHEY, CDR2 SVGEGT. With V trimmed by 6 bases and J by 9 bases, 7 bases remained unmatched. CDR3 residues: CASSLLAGDGQYF. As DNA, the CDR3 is TGTGCCAGCAGCCTACTAGCGGGGGATGGGCAGTACTTC.

The CDR3 spells CASSQVLLGEGIYGYTF. The CDR3 nucleotides read TGTGCCAGCAGCCAAGTCCTACTCGGGGAGGGCATTTATGGCTACACCTTC. This rearrangement joins TRBV3-1 (or the pseudogene TRBV3-2) to TRBJ1-2; D is uncertain. V was cut by 1 base and J by 5 bases, with 20 bases left in between. Germline CDR1 and CDR2: LGHDT and YNNKEL (reference sequence). The length of the CDR3 is 17 residues.

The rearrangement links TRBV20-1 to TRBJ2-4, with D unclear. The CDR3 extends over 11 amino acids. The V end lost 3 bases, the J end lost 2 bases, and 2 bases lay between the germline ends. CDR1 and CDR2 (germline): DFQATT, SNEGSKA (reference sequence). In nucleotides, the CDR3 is TGCAGTGCTAGCTCCAAAAACATTCAGTACTTC. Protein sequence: CSASSKNIQYF.

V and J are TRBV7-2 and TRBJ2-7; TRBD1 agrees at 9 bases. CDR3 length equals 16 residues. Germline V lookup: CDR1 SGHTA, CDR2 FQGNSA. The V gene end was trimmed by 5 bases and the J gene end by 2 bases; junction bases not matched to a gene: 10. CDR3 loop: CASSPGAGQGTYEQYF. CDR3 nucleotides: TGTGCCAGCAGCCCCGGGGCGGGACAGGGAACCTACGAGCAGTACTTC.